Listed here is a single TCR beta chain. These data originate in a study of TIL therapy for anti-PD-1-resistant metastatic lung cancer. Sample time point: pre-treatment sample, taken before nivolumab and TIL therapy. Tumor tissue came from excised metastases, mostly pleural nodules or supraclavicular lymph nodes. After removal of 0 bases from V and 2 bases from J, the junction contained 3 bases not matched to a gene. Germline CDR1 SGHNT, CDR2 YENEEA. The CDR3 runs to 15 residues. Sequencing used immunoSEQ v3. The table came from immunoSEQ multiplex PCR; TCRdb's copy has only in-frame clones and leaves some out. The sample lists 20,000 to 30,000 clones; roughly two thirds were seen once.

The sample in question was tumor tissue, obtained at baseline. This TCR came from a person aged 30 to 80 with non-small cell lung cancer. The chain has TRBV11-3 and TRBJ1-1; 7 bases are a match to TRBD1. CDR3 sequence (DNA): TGTGCCAGCAGCTTAGAAGGGACAGTTAACACTGAAGCTTTCTTT. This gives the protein CASSLEGTVNTEAFF.